These 11 T cell receptor beta chains originate from one sample sequenced in a study of CD8 T cells in ankylosing spondylitis. TCRdb ran MiXCR on the 5' RACE reads and lists one entry per CDR3 protein. The table has 150,000 to 200,000 distinct CDR3 sequences, 15% to 20% seen once. The material sequenced was blood, either unsorted or a sorted T cell fraction (not recorded which). All receptors derive from a male donor aged 10-35 years with ankylosing spondylitis or in good health (not recorded which).

This clonotype was observed a handful of times. The rearrangement joins TRBV18 to TRBJ2-1; D ambiguous. The V gene lost 1 base and the J gene lost 1 base, with 8 bases spanning the gap. Germline V gives CDR1 KGHSH, CDR2 LQKENI. CDR3 size: 15 residues. CDR3 sequence reads: CASSPLGESYNEQFF. CDR3 bases: TGTGCCAGCTCACCACTGGGCGAATCCTACAATGAGCAGTTCTTC.

Many counts were recorded for this clonotype. The genes are TRBV24-1 and TRBJ2-5; D gene unclear. Trimming took off 3 bases at V and 9 bases at J, with 19 bases between the two ends. From germline, CDR1 is KGHDR and CDR2 SFDVKD. This CDR3 is 15 amino acids long. CDR3 sequence: CATSDPRPDATPQYF. As DNA, the CDR3 is TGTGCCACCAGTGATCCCCGCCCGGACGCCACTCCCCAGTACTTC.

This chain links TRBV30 with TRBJ1-4; D is undetermined. CDR3 length: 12 residues. V lost 4 bases and J 7 bases, leaving 10 bases between the germline ends. Germline V gene lookup returns CDR1 GTSNPN and CDR2 SVGIG (reference sequence). The CDR3 reads CAWTTIGEKLFF. CDR3 bases: TGTGCCTGGACCACAATAGGTGAAAAACTGTTTTTT.

This clonotype was seen many times. CDR3 sequence: CASSYRVYEQFF. Here the CDR3 DNA reads TGTGCCAGCAGTTACAGGGTGTATGAGCAGTTCTTC. The chain combines TRBV6-2 or TRBV6-3 with TRBJ2-1, with unresolved D. The germline V gene has CDR1 MNHEY and CDR2 SVGEGT. The CDR3 sequence is 12 residues long. Trimming pared 2 bases from V and 8 bases from J, leaving 7 bases between.

This clonotype showed up many times. V and J are TRBV20-1 and TRBJ2-5; D remains unclear. The CDR3 spans 15 residues. V was cut by 6 bases and J by 5 bases, with 22 bases left in between. Germline CDR1 and CDR2: DFQATT and SNEGSKA (reference sequence). The CDR3 coding sequence is TGCAGTGCCGCCCTAAGCTGGGGTGGTGGCGAGACCCAGTACTTC. Encoded protein: CSAALSWGGGETQYF.

Ten or more counts support this clonotype. V is TRBV12-3 or TRBV12-4 and J is TRBJ1-3, with unresolved D. Trimming removed 6 bases from V and 0 bases from J, with 6 bases in between. The length of the CDR3 is 13 residues. CDR3 DNA sequence: TGTGCCAGCAGACCGCCCTCTGGAAACACCATATATTTT. Translation gives CASRPPSGNTIYF.

There are a few counts of this clonotype. The chain uses TRBV7-2 and TRBJ2-7; D uncertain. With 1 base removed from V and 5 bases from J, the gap between germline ends came to 9 bases. In germline, CDR1 is SGHTA, CDR2 FQGNSA. The CDR3 length is 13 residues. As DNA, the CDR3 is TGTGCCAGCAGCTTAGATCGGTTAGACGAGCAGTACTTC. It is translated as CASSLDRLDEQYF.

V and J are TRBV27 and TRBJ2-7; 11 bases match TRBD1. The CDR3 runs to 15 residues. V lost 5 bases, J lost 2 bases, and 5 bases stayed unmatched. CDR1 is MNHEY, CDR2 SMNVEV, per germline (reference sequence). The CDR3 nucleotides are TGTGCCAGCAGTCTAGCGGGACAGGGGGCCTACGAGCAGTACTTC. It codes for CASSLAGQGAYEQYF.

The chain links TRBV7-9 to TRBJ2-5, with TRBD1 identical over 7 bases. V lost 4 bases, J lost 3 bases, and 5 bases stayed unmatched. Per germline, CDR1 SEHNR and CDR2 FQNEAQ (reference sequence). CDR3 length: 14 amino acids. The CDR3 DNA is TGTGCCAGCAGCTCAGGGGGACGGAAAGAGACCCAGTACTTC. Translating it yields CASSSGGRKETQYF.

This clonotype was counted ten times or more. The V and J genes are TRBV20-1 and TRBJ2-3; TRBD2 matches 11 bases. J gave up 2 bases and V 5 bases, and 6 bases lay outside the gene matches. There are 15 residues in the CDR3. Germline CDR1 is DFQATT and CDR2 is SNEGSKA (reference sequence). CDR3 coding DNA: TGCAGTGCTGCCCCTAGCGGGAGGTACACAGATACGCAGTATTTT. This sequence encodes CSAAPSGRYTDTQYF.

V usage is TRBV4-1 and J usage is TRBJ2-2; 8 bases are a match to TRBD1. Looked up from germline, CDR1 is MGHRA and CDR2 is YSYEKL. The CDR3 covers 16 residues. The junction had 8 bases not matched to a gene; V was cut back by 4 bases and J by 4 bases. The CDR3 reads CASSPIRGRGTGELFF. CDR3 DNA: TGCGCCAGCAGCCCCATCAGGGGGCGCGGCACCGGGGAGCTGTTTTTT.